These T cell receptor beta chains were read from a single sample in a study of T cell responses to AZD1222 COVID-19 vaccine. The protocol was immunoSEQ multiplex PCR, while the TCRdb copy is restricted to in-frame clones and leaves out a portion. This table holds about 130,000 clones, approximately 92% found once. Sequences were derived from peripheral blood, sampled 28 days after the second AZD1222 dose. All receptors come from an adult who received the AZD1222 COVID-19 vaccine. The CDR3 runs from the conserved cysteine through the conserved F or W. Each record gives: CDR3 protein, CDR3 DNA, D gene, clone size, CDR3 length, J gene, V gene. A D gene is named only where the DNA matches it firmly. Size tells how often a clone was seen (once, few, many) or the class of an expanded clone, and some rows leave it out.

CDR3: CASSPPDSYGYTF; DNA: TGTGCCAGCAGTCCCCCGGACAGCTATGGCTACACCTTC; D: -; size: once; length: 13; J: TRBJ1-2; V: TRBV28
CDR3: CASLGERVYEQYF; DNA: TGTGCCAGCTTGGGGGAGCGGGTCTACGAGCAGTACTTC; D: -; size: -; length: 13; J: TRBJ2-7; V: TRBV28
CDR3: CASSYPGQGNTGELFF; DNA: TGTGCCAGCAGTTACCCGGGACAGGGGAACACCGGGGAGCTGTTTTTT; D: TRBD1; size: few; length: 16; J: TRBJ2-2; V: TRBV6-2/TRBV6-3
CDR3: CSAQLTGAGELFF; DNA: TGCAGCGCCCAACTCACAGGGGCCGGGGAGCTGTTTTTT; D: TRBD1; size: once; length: 13; J: TRBJ2-2; V: TRBV29-1
CDR3: CASLAGTDAGSQYF; DNA: TGCGCCAGTCTAGCGGGGACCGACGCCGGGTCCCAGTACTTC; D: TRBD2; size: -; length: 14; J: TRBJ2-5; V: TRBV5-1
CDR3: CASSLYRDAGVYGYTF; DNA: TGTGCCAGCAGTTTATACCGGGACGCGGGAGTATATGGCTACACCTTC; D: -; size: -; length: 16; J: TRBJ1-2; V: TRBV27
CDR3: CASSNDRGVNQPQHF; DNA: TGTGCCAGCAGTAACGACAGGGGGGTAAATCAGCCCCAGCATTTT; D: TRBD1; size: -; length: 15; J: TRBJ1-5; V: TRBV6-2/TRBV6-3
CDR3: CASSSGGRMNTEAFF; DNA: TGTGCCAGCAGCTCCGGGGGTCGAATGAACACTGAAGCTTTCTTT; D: -; size: -; length: 15; J: TRBJ1-1; V: TRBV6-5
CDR3: CASSLAGGSNSPLHF; DNA: TGTGCCAGCAGCTTAGCAGGGGGCTCTAATTCACCCCTCCACTTT; D: TRBD1; size: -; length: 15; J: TRBJ1-6; V: TRBV7-2
CDR3: CASSPRGSSNYGYTF; DNA: TGTGCCAGCAGTCCTAGGGGGTCCTCTAACTATGGCTACACCTTC; D: -; size: -; length: 15; J: TRBJ1-2; V: TRBV28
CDR3: CASSWGSQERKLFF; DNA: TGTGCCAGCAGTTGGGGGTCCCAGGAGAGAAAACTGTTTTTT; D: -; size: -; length: 14; J: TRBJ1-4; V: TRBV6-1
CDR3: CASSYRSPSPDTQYF; DNA: TGTGCCAGCAGTTACCGGAGCCCTAGCCCAGATACGCAGTATTTT; D: -; size: -; length: 15; J: TRBJ2-3; V: TRBV6-5
CDR3: CASSINVGADTQYF; DNA: TGTGCCAGTAGTATAAACGTCGGGGCAGATACGCAGTATTTT; D: -; size: -; length: 14; J: TRBJ2-3; V: TRBV19
CDR3: CATSDLPPGGRVTDTQYF; DNA: TGTGCCACCAGTGACCTTCCGCCCGGGGGGCGAGTCACAGATACGCAGTATTTT; D: -; size: -; length: 18; J: TRBJ2-3; V: TRBV24-1
CDR3: CASSVSSNTEAFF; DNA: TGTGCCAGCAGTGTATCTTCGAACACTGAAGCTTTCTTT; D: -; size: -; length: 13; J: TRBJ1-1; V: TRBV2
CDR3: CSVEGAGPGELFF; DNA: TGCAGCGTTGAAGGCGCGGGGCCAGGGGAGCTGTTTTTT; D: -; size: -; length: 13; J: TRBJ2-2; V: TRBV29-1
CDR3: CASSSGTPEQFF; DNA: TGTGCCAGCTCATCCGGGACCCCCGAGCAGTTCTTC; D: -; size: -; length: 12; J: TRBJ2-1; V: TRBV18
CDR3: CASSYLTGSGSGANVLTF; DNA: TGTGCCAGCAGTTACCTGACAGGGTCCGGATCTGGGGCCAACGTCCTGACTTTC; D: TRBD1; size: -; length: 18; J: TRBJ2-6; V: TRBV6-2/TRBV6-3
CDR3: CATLTGSSYEQYF; DNA: TGTGCCACTTTGACAGGTAGCTCCTACGAGCAGTACTTC; D: -; size: -; length: 13; J: TRBJ2-7; V: TRBV6-5
CDR3: CASSKRTSGRAYEQYF; DNA: TGTGCCAGCAGCAAACGGACTAGCGGGAGGGCCTACGAGCAGTACTTC; D: -; size: -; length: 16; J: TRBJ2-7; V: TRBV21-1
CDR3: CASSPPTSGNEQFF; DNA: TGTGCCAGCTCACCCCCAACTAGCGGCAATGAGCAGTTCTTC; D: TRBD2; size: -; length: 14; J: TRBJ2-1; V: TRBV18
CDR3: CASSGTLDEKLFF; DNA: TGTGCCAGCAGTGGGACGCTGGATGAAAAACTGTTTTTT; D: -; size: -; length: 13; J: TRBJ1-4; V: TRBV12-3/TRBV12-4
CDR3: CASSPPGGKKAGELFF; DNA: TGTGCCAGCAGCCCCCCGGGGGGGAAGAAGGCCGGGGAGCTGTTTTTT; D: TRBD2; size: once; length: 16; J: TRBJ2-2; V: TRBV7-9
CDR3: CASTPLGGSYGYTF; DNA: TGTGCTTCAACTCCTCTGGGGGGCAGCTATGGCTACACCTTC; D: -; size: -; length: 14; J: TRBJ1-2; V: TRBV19
CDR3: CASSYQYRDSGNTIYF; DNA: TGTGCCAGCAGTTACCAGTACAGAGACTCTGGAAACACCATATATTTT; D: -; size: -; length: 16; J: TRBJ1-3; V: TRBV6-2/TRBV6-3
CDR3: CSVAGGTGLYNEQFF; DNA: TGCAGCGTGGCGGGAGGGACCGGCCTATACAATGAGCAGTTCTTC; D: TRBD2; size: -; length: 15; J: TRBJ2-1; V: TRBV29-1
CDR3: CASSSRTGDNSPLHF; DNA: TGTGCCAGCAGCTCTAGGACAGGTGATAATTCACCCCTCCACTTT; D: TRBD1; size: -; length: 15; J: TRBJ1-6; V: TRBV7-9
CDR3: CASSLVTWMSTFF; DNA: TGTGCCAGCAGCTTAGTAACCTGGATGTCGACTTTCTTT; D: -; size: few; length: 13; J: TRBJ1-1; V: TRBV7-2
CDR3: CASSMGRARSGNTIYF; DNA: TGTGCCAGTAGTATGGGCAGGGCCCGCTCTGGAAACACCATATATTTT; D: -; size: -; length: 16; J: TRBJ1-3; V: TRBV19
CDR3: CASSQILDRGHEQYF; DNA: TGCGCCAGCAGCCAAATTCTGGACAGGGGACACGAGCAGTACTTC; D: TRBD1; size: -; length: 15; J: TRBJ2-7; V: TRBV5-1
CDR3: CASSEGTSAFHEQFF; DNA: TGTGCCAGCAGTGAAGGGACTAGCGCTTTCCATGAGCAGTTCTTC; D: TRBD2; size: -; length: 15; J: TRBJ2-1; V: TRBV2
CDR3: CASSQGSLAQETQYF; DNA: TGTGCCAGCAGCCAAGGATCACTAGCCCAAGAGACCCAGTACTTC; D: -; size: -; length: 15; J: TRBJ2-5; V: TRBV4-2
CDR3: CASSSRKLDRDVDGGYTF; DNA: TGTGCCAGCAGCTCACGAAAACTCGACAGGGATGTCGATGGTGGCTACACCTTC; D: TRBD1; size: -; length: 18; J: TRBJ1-2; V: TRBV7-9
CDR3: CANSKEGNQPQHF; DNA: TGTGCCAACAGCAAAGAGGGAAATCAGCCCCAGCATTTT; D: -; size: -; length: 13; J: TRBJ1-5; V: TRBV21-1
CDR3: CASSLNGADTEAFF; DNA: TGTGCCAGCAGTTTAAATGGGGCGGACACTGAAGCTTTCTTT; D: -; size: -; length: 14; J: TRBJ1-1; V: TRBV27
CDR3: CASSLAQNQPQHF; DNA: TGTGCCAGTAGTCTGGCGCAAAATCAGCCCCAGCATTTT; D: -; size: -; length: 13; J: TRBJ1-5; V: TRBV19
CDR3: CASRSRTTNEKLFF; DNA: TGTGCCAGCAGGTCCAGGACGACTAATGAAAAACTGTTTTTT; D: -; size: -; length: 14; J: TRBJ1-4; V: TRBV27
CDR3: CASSVGGMNTEAFF; DNA: TGTGCCAGCAGCGTAGGGGGGATGAACACTGAAGCTTTCTTT; D: -; size: once; length: 14; J: TRBJ1-1; V: TRBV9
CDR3: CASRTSGSSNEQFF; DNA: TGTGCCAGCAGGACTAGCGGGAGTTCCAATGAGCAGTTCTTC; D: TRBD2; size: once; length: 14; J: TRBJ2-1; V: TRBV27
CDR3: CASSLDSPLHF; DNA: TGTGCCAGCAGTTTAGATTCACCCCTCCACTTT; D: -; size: -; length: 11; J: TRBJ1-6; V: TRBV12-3/TRBV12-4
CDR3: CATSDWGQGVNEQFF; DNA: TGTGCCACCAGTGATTGGGGACAGGGGGTCAATGAGCAGTTCTTC; D: TRBD1; size: -; length: 15; J: TRBJ2-1; V: TRBV24-1
CDR3: CASSEGYEQYF; DNA: TGTGCCAGCAGTGAAGGTTACGAGCAGTACTTC; D: -; size: few; length: 11; J: TRBJ2-7; V: TRBV2
CDR3: CASSFGAGWSEKLFF; DNA: TGTGCCAGCAGTTTTGGGGCGGGTTGGAGTGAAAAACTGTTTTTT; D: -; size: -; length: 15; J: TRBJ1-4; V: TRBV27
CDR3: CASSGFGVLGYGYTF; DNA: TGTGCCAGCAGTGGGTTTGGAGTACTAGGCTATGGCTACACCTTC; D: -; size: -; length: 15; J: TRBJ1-2; V: TRBV25-1
CDR3: CASRGDRAAKNIQYF; DNA: TGTGCCAGCAGGGGGGACAGGGCAGCCAAAAACATTCAGTACTTC; D: TRBD1; size: -; length: 15; J: TRBJ2-4; V: TRBV2
CDR3: CASGSGSGNYEQYF; DNA: TGTGCCTCCGGATCGGGTAGCGGGAACTACGAGCAGTACTTC; D: TRBD2; size: -; length: 14; J: TRBJ2-7; V: TRBV15
CDR3: CASRGDSPNQPQHF; DNA: TGTGCCAGCAGGGGGGACAGCCCCAATCAGCCCCAGCATTTT; D: TRBD1; size: -; length: 14; J: TRBJ1-5; V: TRBV2
CDR3: CSVSGTGGGREKLFF; DNA: TGCAGCGTTTCCGGGACAGGGGGAGGCAGAGAAAAACTGTTTTTT; D: TRBD1; size: -; length: 15; J: TRBJ1-4; V: TRBV29-1